Below are 16 T cell receptor beta chains sequenced from a single sample in a study of blood T cell repertoires in COVID-19. Using immunoSEQ multiplex PCR, the repertoire was profiled, and TCRdb retains in-frame clones only, with some absent. The sample consists of about 350,000 clones, 75% to 90% of them appearing once. The source material was peripheral blood. The source of these receptors is a woman aged 60-75 years with COVID-19, enrolled during active disease.

Remarks on this clone: Other DNA sequences from this sample encode an identical CDR3 as well. The genes are TRBV12-3 or TRBV12-4 and TRBJ2-3, with unresolved D. This CDR3 contains 12 residues. V lost 5 bases and J lost 2, with 5 bases in between. This chain's CDR3 is CASSPYTDTQYF. In nucleotides, the CDR3 is TGTGCCAGCAGTCCCTACACAGATACGCAGTATTTT.

The chain is built from TRBV10-3 and TRBJ2-5; D is unresolved. Germline V gene data show CDR1 as ENHRY and CDR2 as SYGVKD. This CDR3 spans 14 amino acids. V gave up 5 bases and J gave up 2 bases, with 12 bases separating them. CDR3: CAISPAGPQETQYF. The CDR3 region has the DNA TGTGCCATCAGTCCGGCAGGCCCTCAAGAGACCCAGTACTTC.

This chain joins TRBV24-1 and TRBJ2-1; TRBD2 matches at 11 bases. CDR1 and CDR2 from the germline V gene are KGHDR and SFDVKD. V gave up 7 bases and J gave up 2 bases; unmatched junction bases: 6. This CDR3 is 16 amino acids long. The CDR3 DNA reads as TGTGCCACCAGCCCCACTAGCGGGGGCCCCTACAATGAGCAGTTCTTC. Its translation: CATSPTSGGPYNEQFF.

The chain joins TRBV19 to TRBJ1-1; 8 bases match TRBD1. The CDR3 runs 13 residues. V lost 4 bases and J lost 11; bases outside the gene matches: 9. Germline CDR1 reads LNHDA; CDR2 reads SQIVND (reference sequence). CDR3 coding DNA: TGTGCCAGTAGTACGAACTACCAGGGGGCGGCTTTCTTT. This translates into CASSTNYQGAAFF.

The chain joins TRBV6-2 or TRBV6-3 to TRBJ2-7, with TRBD2 matching over 7 bases. The germline V gene encodes CDR1 MNHEY and CDR2 SVGEGT. The CDR3 covers 17 residues. V shed 2 bases, J shed 2 bases, and the junction held 12 bases outside the gene matches. This CDR3 is CASSYEELAETPYEQYF. The DNA for the CDR3 is TGTGCCAGCAGTTACGAGGAGCTAGCGGAAACCCCCTACGAGCAGTACTTC.

CDR3 in amino acids: CASSLRRDKNEQFF. The CDR3 DNA reads TGTGCCAGCAGCTTGCGTCGGGACAAAAATGAGCAGTTCTTC. The genes are TRBV5-4 and TRBJ2-1; a weak D match, TRBD1 (6 bases). Germline CDR1 and CDR2: SGHNT and YYREEE (reference sequence). V lost 1 base to trimming and J lost 7 bases, with 12 bases between them. This CDR3 spans 14 amino acids.

This clone has a handful of counts. The rearrangement links TRBV2 to TRBJ1-2; tentative D call: TRBD1 (5 bases). Germline lookup yields CDR1 SNHLY and CDR2 FYNNEI. V was shortened by 7 bases and J by 6 bases, with 18 bases between the two germline ends. There are 14 residues in the CDR3. Here the CDR3 DNA reads TGTGCCAGCACTCAGGGTTTTGCGGGAGATGGCTACACCTTC. This gives the protein CASTQGFAGDGYTF.

The chain is built from TRBV11-2 and TRBJ2-1; 11 bases match TRBD2. CDR3 length: 14 residues. Germline-derived CDR1 and CDR2 are SGHAT and FQNNGV. V dropped 3 bases and J dropped 9; count of bases not matched to a gene: 4. CDR3 sequence (DNA): TGTGCCAGCAGCTTTAGCGGGGGGGCCAGTGAGCAGTTCTTC. Translation: CASSFSGGASEQFF.

The CDR3 sequence is CASSVGDTGNTIYF. The CDR3 region has the DNA TGTGCCAGCAGCGTAGGGGACACCGGAAACACCATATATTTT. V is TRBV9 and J is TRBJ1-3; weak D call: TRBD1 (6 bases). Germline loops: CDR1 SGDLS, CDR2 YYNGEE. Trimming removed 0 bases from V and 4 bases from J, with 8 bases in between. This CDR3 is built from 14 residues.

The V call is TRBV6-5, the J call TRBJ1-1, with D unclear. The germline V and J ends were trimmed by 4 bases and 0 bases, with 3 bases remaining between them. The CDR3 is 12 amino acids. Germline V CDR1 and CDR2: MNHEY, SVGAGI. The CDR3 nucleotides read TGTGCCAGCAGTTTATTGAACACTGAAGCTTTCTTT. It is translated as CASSLLNTEAFF.

This chain uses TRBV4-2 with TRBJ2-2; 8 positions match TRBD2. Germline V gives CDR1 LGHNA, CDR2 YNFKEQ. The CDR3 runs 18 residues. V dropped 4 bases and J dropped 0; count of bases not matched to a gene: 10. The chain's CDR3 is CASSRLRGGDANTGELFF. The CDR3, as DNA: TGTGCCAGCAGCCGCCTTCGGGGGGGGGACGCGAACACCGGGGAGCTGTTTTTT.

The chain combines TRBV5-1 with TRBJ2-7; perhaps TRBD2 as D (6 bases). The germline V gene encodes CDR1 SGHRS and CDR2 YFSETQ. Trimming left V 2 bases short and J 0 bases short, with 12 bases between. This CDR3 has 15 residues. CDR3 residues: CASSFDGLHSYEQYF. DNA of the CDR3: TGCGCCAGCAGCTTCGACGGACTACACTCCTACGAGCAGTACTTC.

A few counts support this clone. This rearrangement joins TRBV6-6 to TRBJ2-5; TRBD2 matches at 10 bases. Germline CDR1 MNHNY, CDR2 SVGAGI (reference sequence). V was pared by 5 bases and J by 1 base, with 7 bases of the junction left unmatched. The CDR3 covers 16 residues. The CDR3 loop is CASSLPLAGTQETQYF. The DNA of the CDR3 is TGTGCCAGCAGTCTCCCACTAGCGGGGACCCAAGAGACCCAGTACTTC.

V gene TRBV5-1 combines with J gene TRBJ2-5, with 12 bases matching TRBD1. Germline V gives CDR1 SGHRS, CDR2 YFSETQ. After removal of 0 bases from V and 6 bases from J, the junction contained 6 bases not matched to a gene. The CDR3 extends over 16 amino acids. CDR3 DNA sequence: TGCGCCAGCAGCTTGGCCGGGACAGGGGGCACGAAGACCCAGTACTTC. Translating gives CASSLAGTGGTKTQYF.

This rearrangement joins TRBV5-1 to TRBJ1-2; D gene ambiguous. V shed 5 bases and J shed 10 bases, with 21 bases lying between them. Germline assignment: CDR1 SGHRS and CDR2 YFSETQ. The CDR3 length is 14 residues. The DNA of the CDR3 is TGCGCCAGCAGTCTGGGTGGAATACCGGAGCCCTACACCTTC. Protein product: CASSLGGIPEPYTF.

The V and J genes are TRBV6-2 or TRBV6-3 and TRBJ2-1; 9 bases fit TRBD2. Germline CDR1 and CDR2: MNHEY and SVGEGT. V was clipped by 2 bases and J by 2 bases; unmatched bases: 1. CDR3 length equals 15 residues. The CDR3 sequence: CASSYGGGAYNEQFF. CDR3 sequence (DNA): TGTGCCAGCAGTTACGGCGGGGGGGCCTACAATGAGCAGTTCTTC.